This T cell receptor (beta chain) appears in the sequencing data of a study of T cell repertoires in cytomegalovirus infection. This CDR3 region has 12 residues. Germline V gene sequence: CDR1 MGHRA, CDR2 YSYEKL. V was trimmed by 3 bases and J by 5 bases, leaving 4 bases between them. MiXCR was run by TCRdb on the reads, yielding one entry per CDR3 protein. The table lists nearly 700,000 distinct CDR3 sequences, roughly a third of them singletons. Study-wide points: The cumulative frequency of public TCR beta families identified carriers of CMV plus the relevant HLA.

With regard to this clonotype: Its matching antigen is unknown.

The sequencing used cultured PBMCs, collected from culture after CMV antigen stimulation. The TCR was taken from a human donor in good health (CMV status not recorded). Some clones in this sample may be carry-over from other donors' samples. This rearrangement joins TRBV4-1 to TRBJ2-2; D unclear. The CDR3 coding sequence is TGCGCCAGCAGCCAGGAAACCGGGGAGCTGTTTTTT. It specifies CASSQETGELFF.